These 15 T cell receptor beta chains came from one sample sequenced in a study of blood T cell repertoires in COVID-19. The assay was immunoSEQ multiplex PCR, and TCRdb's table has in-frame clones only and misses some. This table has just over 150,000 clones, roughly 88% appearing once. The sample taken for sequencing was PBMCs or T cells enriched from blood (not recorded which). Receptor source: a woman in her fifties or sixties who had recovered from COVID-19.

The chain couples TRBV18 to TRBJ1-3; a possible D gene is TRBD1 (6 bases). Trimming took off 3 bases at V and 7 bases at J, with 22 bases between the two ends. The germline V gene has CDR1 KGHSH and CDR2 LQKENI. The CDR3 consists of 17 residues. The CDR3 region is CASSPLKGPSQGNTIYF. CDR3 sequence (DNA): TGTGCCAGCTCACCTTTGAAGGGGCCCTCCCAGGGGAACACCATATATTTT.

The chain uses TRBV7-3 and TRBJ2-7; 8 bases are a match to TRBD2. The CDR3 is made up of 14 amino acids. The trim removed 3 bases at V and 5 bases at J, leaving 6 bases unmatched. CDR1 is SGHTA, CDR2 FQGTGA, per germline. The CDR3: CASSFLPTSDEQYF. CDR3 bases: TGTGCCAGCAGCTTTCTACCGACTAGCGACGAGCAGTACTTC.

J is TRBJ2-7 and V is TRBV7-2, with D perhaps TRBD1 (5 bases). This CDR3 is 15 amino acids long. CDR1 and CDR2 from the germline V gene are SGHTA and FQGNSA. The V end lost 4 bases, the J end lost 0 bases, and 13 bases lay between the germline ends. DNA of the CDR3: TGTGCCAGCAGCTCTCAGGGATCGAGCTCCTACGAGCAGTACTTC. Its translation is CASSSQGSSSYEQYF.

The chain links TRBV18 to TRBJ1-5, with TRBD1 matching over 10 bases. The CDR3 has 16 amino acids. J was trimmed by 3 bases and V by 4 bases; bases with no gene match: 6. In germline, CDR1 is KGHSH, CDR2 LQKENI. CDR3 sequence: CASSLGQGGFNQPQHF. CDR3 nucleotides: TGTGCCAGCTCACTCGGACAGGGGGGATTCAATCAGCCCCAGCATTTT.

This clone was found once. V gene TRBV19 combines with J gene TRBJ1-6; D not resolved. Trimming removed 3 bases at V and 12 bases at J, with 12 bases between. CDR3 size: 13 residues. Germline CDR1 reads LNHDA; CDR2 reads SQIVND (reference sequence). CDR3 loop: CASSMRMRLPLHF. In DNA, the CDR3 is TGTGCCAGTAGTATGCGGATGCGGTTACCCCTCCACTTT.

The CDR3 reads CATSDPGSPYGYTF. The CDR3 DNA reads TGTGCCACCAGTGACCCCGGGTCCCCCTATGGCTACACCTTC. The rearrangement joins TRBV24-1 to TRBJ1-2; D unresolved. The CDR3 spans 14 residues. Germline assignment: CDR1 KGHDR and CDR2 SFDVKD. The ends were cut back, 4 bases at V and 4 bases at J, with 12 bases in the middle.

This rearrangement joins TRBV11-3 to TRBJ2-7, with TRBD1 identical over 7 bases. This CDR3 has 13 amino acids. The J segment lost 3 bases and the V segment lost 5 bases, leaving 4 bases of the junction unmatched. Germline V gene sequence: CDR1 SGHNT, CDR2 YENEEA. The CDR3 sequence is CASSTGTVYEQYF. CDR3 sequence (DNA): TGTGCCAGCAGCACTGGGACAGTCTACGAGCAGTACTTC.

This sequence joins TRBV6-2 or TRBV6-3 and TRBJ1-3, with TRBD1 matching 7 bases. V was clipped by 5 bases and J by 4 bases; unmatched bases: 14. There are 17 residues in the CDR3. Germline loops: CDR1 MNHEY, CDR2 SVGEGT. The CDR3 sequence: CASSPRQGSVMGNTIYF. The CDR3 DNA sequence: TGTGCCAGCAGTCCAAGACAGGGATCAGTGATGGGAAACACCATATATTTT.

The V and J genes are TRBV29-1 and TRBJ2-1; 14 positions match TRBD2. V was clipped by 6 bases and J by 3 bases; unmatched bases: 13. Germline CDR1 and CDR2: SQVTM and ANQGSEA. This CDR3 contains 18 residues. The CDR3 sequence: CSVDHLLTSGGDYNEQFF. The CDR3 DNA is TGCAGCGTGGATCACCTGTTGACTAGCGGGGGGGACTACAATGAGCAGTTCTTC.

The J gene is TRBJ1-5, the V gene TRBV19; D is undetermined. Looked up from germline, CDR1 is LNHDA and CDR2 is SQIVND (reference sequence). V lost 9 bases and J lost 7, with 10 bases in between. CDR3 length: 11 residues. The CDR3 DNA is TGTGCCAGGTACTATGGGCAGCCCCAGCATTTT. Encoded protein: CARYYGQPQHF.

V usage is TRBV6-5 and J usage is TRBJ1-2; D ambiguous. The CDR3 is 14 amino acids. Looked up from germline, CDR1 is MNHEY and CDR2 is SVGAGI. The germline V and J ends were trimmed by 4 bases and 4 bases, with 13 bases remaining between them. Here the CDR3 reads CASSSHGGTYGYTF. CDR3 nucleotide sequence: TGTGCCAGCAGTTCACACGGCGGCACCTATGGCTACACCTTC.

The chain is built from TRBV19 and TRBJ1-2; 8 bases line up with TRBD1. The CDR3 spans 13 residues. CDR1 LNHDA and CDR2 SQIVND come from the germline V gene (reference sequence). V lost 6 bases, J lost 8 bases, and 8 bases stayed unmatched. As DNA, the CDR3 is TGTGCCAGTAGGCCAGGGGGCTTAGGGGGCTACACCTTC. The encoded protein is CASRPGGLGGYTF.

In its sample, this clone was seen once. The CDR3 DNA reads as TGTGCCATCAGAACAACGGGACAGGTTCTCACTGAAGCTTTCTTT. It yields the protein CAIRTTGQVLTEAFF. This chain uses TRBV10-3 with TRBJ1-1; the match to TRBD1 covers 8 bases. The CDR3 loop spans 15 amino acids. V was clipped by 6 bases and J by 4 bases; unmatched bases: 10. Per the germline V gene, CDR1 is ENHRY and CDR2 is SYGVKD.

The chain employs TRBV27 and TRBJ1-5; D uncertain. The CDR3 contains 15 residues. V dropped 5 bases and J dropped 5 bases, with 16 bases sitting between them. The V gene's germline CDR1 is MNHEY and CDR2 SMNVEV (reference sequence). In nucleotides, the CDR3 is TGTGCCAGCAGTAAACGGGTTGATTTCGATCAGCCCCAGCATTTT. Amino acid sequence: CASSKRVDFDQPQHF.

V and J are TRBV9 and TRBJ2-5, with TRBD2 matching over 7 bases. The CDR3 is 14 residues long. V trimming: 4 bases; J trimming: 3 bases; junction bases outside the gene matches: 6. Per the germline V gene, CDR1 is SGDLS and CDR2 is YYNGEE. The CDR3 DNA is TGTGCCAGCAGCCCTTCTAGCGGAGAAGAGACCCAGTACTTC. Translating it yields CASSPSSGEETQYF.